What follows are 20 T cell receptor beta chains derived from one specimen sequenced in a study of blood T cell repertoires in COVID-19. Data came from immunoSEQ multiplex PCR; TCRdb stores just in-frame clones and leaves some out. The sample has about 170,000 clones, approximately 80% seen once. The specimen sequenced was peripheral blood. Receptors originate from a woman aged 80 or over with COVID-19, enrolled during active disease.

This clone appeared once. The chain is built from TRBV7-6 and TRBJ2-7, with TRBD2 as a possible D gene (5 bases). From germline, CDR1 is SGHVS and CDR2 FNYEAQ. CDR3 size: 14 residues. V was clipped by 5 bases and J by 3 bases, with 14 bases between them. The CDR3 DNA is TGTGCCAGCAGCCCCCTCGAGCGGCACTACGAGCAGTACTTC. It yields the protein CASSPLERHYEQYF.

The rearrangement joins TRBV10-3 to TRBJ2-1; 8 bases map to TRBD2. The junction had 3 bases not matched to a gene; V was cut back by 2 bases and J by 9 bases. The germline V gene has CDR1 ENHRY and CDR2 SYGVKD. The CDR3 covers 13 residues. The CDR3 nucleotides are TGTGCCATCAGTGAGCGGGGGGGAGGTGAGCAGTTCTTC. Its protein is CAISERGGGEQFF.

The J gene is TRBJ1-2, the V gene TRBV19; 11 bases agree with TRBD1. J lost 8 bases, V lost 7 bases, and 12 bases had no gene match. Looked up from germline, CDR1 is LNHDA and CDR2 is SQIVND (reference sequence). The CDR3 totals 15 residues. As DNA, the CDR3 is TGTGCCAGTATTTCTATGGGACAGGGGGTTGGCGGCTACACCTTC. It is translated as CASISMGQGVGGYTF. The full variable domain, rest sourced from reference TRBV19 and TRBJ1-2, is DGGITQSPKYLFRKEGQNVTLSCEQNLNHDAMYWYRQDPGQGLRLIYYSQIVNDFQKGDIAEGYSVSREKKESFPLTVTSAQKNPTAFYLCASISMGQGVGGYTFGSGTRLTVV.

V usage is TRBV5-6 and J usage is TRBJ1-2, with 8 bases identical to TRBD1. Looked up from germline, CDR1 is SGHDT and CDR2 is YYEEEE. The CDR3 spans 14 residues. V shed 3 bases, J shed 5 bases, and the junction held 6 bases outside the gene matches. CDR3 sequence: CASSSDRGGYGYTF. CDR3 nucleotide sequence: TGTGCCAGCAGCTCTGACAGGGGCGGATATGGCTACACCTTC.

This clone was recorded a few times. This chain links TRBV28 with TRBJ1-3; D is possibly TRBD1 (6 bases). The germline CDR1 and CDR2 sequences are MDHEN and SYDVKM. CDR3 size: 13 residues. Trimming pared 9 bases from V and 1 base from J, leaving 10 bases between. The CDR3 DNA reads TGTGCCAGGACAACAGGGTCTGGAAACACCATATATTTT. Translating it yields CARTTGSGNTIYF.

The CDR3 region has the DNA TGTGCCAGTAGTATAGACCCGACGGGAGGTGGCTACACCTTC. Protein product: CASSIDPTGGGYTF. The genes are TRBV19 and TRBJ1-2; D remains ambiguous. Germline V gene lookup returns CDR1 LNHDA and CDR2 SQIVND (reference sequence). The CDR3 runs 14 residues. The V gene lost 0 bases and the J gene lost 7 bases, with 12 bases spanning the gap. The full variable domain, completed using reference TRBV19 and TRBJ1-2, is DGGITQSPKYLFRKEGQNVTLSCEQNLNHDAMYWYRQDPGQGLRLIYYSQIVNDFQKGDIAEGYSVSREKKESFPLTVTSAQKNPTAFYLCASSIDPTGGGYTFGSGTRLTVV.

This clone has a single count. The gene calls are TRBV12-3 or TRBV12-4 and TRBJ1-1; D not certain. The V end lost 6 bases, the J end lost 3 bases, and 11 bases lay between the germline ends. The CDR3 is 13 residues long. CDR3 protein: CASSTGAYTEAFF. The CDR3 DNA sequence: TGTGCCAGCAGCACGGGAGCCTACACTGAAGCTTTCTTT.

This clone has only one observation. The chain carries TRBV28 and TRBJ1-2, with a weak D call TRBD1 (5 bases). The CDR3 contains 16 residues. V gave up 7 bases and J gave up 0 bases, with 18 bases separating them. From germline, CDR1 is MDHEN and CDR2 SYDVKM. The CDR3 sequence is CASTLAGQDANYGYTF. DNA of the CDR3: TGTGCCAGCACCCTGGCGGGGCAGGACGCTAACTATGGCTACACCTTC.

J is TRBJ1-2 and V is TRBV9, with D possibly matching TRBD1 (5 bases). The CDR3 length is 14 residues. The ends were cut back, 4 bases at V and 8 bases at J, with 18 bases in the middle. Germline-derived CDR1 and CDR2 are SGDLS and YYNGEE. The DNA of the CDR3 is TGTGCCAGCAGCAAGCGGGACGTAGCCGGCGGCTACACCTTC. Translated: CASSKRDVAGGYTF.

CDR3 sequence reads: CASSLGPQNQETQYF. The CDR3 DNA reads TGTGCCAGCAGCTTGGGGCCCCAAAACCAAGAGACCCAGTACTTC. The chain links TRBV5-4 to TRBJ2-5, with D unclear. The CDR3 length is 15 residues. V lost 0 bases and J 0 bases, leaving 9 bases between the germline ends. Per the germline V gene, CDR1 is SGHNT and CDR2 is YYREEE (reference sequence).

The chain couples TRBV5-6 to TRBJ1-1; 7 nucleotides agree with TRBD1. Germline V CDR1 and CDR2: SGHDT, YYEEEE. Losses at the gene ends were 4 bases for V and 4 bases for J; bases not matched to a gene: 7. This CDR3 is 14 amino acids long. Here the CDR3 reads CASSIPGTVTEAFF. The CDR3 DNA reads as TGTGCCAGCAGCATACCCGGGACAGTCACTGAAGCTTTCTTT. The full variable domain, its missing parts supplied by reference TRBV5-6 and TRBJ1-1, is DAGVTQSPTHLIKTRGQQVTLRCSPKSGHDTVSWYQQALGQGPQFIFQYYEEEERQRGNFPDRFSGHQFPNYSSELNVNALLLGDSALYLCASSIPGTVTEAFFGQGTRLTVV.

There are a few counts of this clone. The CDR3 nucleotides are TGTGCCAGCACACAGGAAATCCTCCTTGAAGCTTTCTTT. It encodes CASTQEILLEAFF. V and J are TRBV2 and TRBJ1-1; TRBD1 might be the D (5 bases). The V gene's germline CDR1 is SNHLY and CDR2 FYNNEI. The CDR3 is 13 amino acids. Trimming stripped 7 bases from V and 7 bases from J, with 16 bases between.

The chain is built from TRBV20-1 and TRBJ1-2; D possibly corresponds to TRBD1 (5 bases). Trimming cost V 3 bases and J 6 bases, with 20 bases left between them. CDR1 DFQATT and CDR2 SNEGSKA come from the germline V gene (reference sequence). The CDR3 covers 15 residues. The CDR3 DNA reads TGCAGTGCTAGTCACTCGGGGGGTGATTTGAATGGCTACACCTTC. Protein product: CSASHSGGDLNGYTF.

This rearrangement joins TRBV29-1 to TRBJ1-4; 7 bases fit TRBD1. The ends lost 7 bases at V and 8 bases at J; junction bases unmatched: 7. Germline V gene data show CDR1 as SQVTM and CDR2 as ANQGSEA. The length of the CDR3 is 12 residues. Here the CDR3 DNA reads TGCAGCGCGCAGGGGGTTGGGGAAAAACTGTTTTTT. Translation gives CSAQGVGEKLFF.

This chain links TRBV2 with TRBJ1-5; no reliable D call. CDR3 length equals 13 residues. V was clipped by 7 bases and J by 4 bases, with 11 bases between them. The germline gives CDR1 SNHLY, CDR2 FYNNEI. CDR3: CASKQEANQPQHF. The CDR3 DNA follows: TGTGCCAGCAAGCAGGAGGCGAATCAGCCCCAGCATTTT.

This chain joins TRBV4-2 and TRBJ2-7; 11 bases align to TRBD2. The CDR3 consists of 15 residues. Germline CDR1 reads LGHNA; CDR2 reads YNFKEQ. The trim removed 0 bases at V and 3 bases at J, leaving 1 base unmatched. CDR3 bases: TGTGCCAGCAGCCAAGATGGGACTAGCGGCTACGAGCAGTACTTC. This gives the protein CASSQDGTSGYEQYF.

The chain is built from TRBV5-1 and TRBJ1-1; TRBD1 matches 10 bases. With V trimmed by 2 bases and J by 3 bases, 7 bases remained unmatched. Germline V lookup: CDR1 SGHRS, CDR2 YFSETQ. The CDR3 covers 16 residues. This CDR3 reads CASSLMTGTGDTEAFF. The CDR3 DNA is TGCGCCAGCAGCTTAATGACCGGGACAGGGGACACTGAAGCTTTCTTT.

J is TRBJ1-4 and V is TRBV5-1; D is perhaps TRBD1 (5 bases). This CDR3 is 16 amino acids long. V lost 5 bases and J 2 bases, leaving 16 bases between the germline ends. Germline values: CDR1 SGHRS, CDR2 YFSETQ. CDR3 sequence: CASRASPGTTNEKLFF. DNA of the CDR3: TGCGCCAGCAGAGCTAGCCCCGGGACTACTAATGAAAAACTGTTTTTT. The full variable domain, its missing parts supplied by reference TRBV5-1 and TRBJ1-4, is KAGVTQTPRYLIKTRGQQVTLSCSPISGHRSVSWYQQTPGQGLQFLFEYFSETQRNKGNFPGRFSGRQFSNSRSEMNVSTLELGDSALYLCASRASPGTTNEKLFFGSGTQLSVL.

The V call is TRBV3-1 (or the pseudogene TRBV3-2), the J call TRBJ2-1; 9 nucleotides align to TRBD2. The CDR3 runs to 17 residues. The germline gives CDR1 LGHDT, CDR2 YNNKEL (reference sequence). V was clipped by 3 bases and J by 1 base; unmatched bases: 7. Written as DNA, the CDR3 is TGTGCCAGCAGCCAGGGAGCGGGGGGCTCGTCCTACAATGAGCAGTTCTTC. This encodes CASSQGAGGSSYNEQFF.

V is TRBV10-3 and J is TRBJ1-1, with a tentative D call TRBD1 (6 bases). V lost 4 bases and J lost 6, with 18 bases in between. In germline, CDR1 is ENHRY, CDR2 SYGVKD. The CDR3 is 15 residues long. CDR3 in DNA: TGTGCCATCAGTGGAACACAGGGATTTAGTGCTGAAGCTTTCTTT. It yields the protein CAISGTQGFSAEAFF.